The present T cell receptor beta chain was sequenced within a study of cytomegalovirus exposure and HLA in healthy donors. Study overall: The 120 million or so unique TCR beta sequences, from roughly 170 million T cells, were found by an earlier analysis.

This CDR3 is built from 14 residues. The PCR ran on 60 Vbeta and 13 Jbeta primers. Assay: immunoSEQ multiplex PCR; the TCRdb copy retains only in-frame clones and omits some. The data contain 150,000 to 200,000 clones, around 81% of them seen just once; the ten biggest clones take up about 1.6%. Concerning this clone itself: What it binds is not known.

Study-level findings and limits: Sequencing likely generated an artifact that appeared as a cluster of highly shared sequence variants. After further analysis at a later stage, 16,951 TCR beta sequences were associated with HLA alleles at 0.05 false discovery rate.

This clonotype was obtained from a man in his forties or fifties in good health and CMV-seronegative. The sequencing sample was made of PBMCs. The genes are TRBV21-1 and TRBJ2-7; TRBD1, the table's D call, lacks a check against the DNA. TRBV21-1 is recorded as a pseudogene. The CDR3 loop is CASSKGVDRAIVYF. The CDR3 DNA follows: TGTGCCAGCAGCAAAGGGGTTGACAGGGCCATCGTGTACTTC.